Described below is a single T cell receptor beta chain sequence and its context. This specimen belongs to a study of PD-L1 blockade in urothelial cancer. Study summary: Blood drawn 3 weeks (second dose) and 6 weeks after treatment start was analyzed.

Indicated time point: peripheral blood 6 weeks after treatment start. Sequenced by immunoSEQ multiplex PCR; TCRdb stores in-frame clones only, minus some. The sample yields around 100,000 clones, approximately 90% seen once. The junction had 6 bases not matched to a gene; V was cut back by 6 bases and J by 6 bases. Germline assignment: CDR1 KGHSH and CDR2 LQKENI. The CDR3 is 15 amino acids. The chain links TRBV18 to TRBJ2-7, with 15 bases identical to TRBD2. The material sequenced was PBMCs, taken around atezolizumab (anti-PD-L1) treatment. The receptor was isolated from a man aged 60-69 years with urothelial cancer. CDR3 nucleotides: TGTGCCAGCTCCCTCTCGGGACTAGCGGGAGGCGAGCAGTACTTC. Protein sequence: CASSLSGLAGGEQYF.